These 18 T cell receptor beta chains were all obtained from the same sample, sequenced in a study of response to subunit inactivated influenza vaccine. TCRdb recomputed calls from the RT-PCR reads with MiXCR, one row per CDR3 protein. The sample comprises some 600,000 distinct CDR3 sequences, approximately 15% of which are singletons, and approximately 7.6% rests with the top ten. The material was PBMCs from blood, obtained around 14 days before vaccination. The receptors derive from a man in his fifties who received an inactivated influenza vaccine.

The chain joins TRBV28 to TRBJ2-1; 7 bases are a match to TRBD2. The V gene end was trimmed by 2 bases and the J gene end by 10 bases; junction bases not matched to a gene: 11. The germline gives CDR1 MDHEN, CDR2 SYDVKM. The CDR3 length is 15 residues. CDR3 protein: CASSLTASGAAEQFF. The CDR3 DNA reads TGTGCCAGCAGTTTAACGGCTAGCGGCGCCGCGGAGCAGTTCTTC. Drawing the rest from reference TRBV28 and TRBJ2-1, the complete variable domain is DVKVTQSSRYLVKRTGEKVFLECVQDMDHENMFWYRQDPGLGLRLIYFSYDVKMKEKGDIPEGYSVSREKKERFSLILESASTNQTSMYLCASSLTASGAAEQFFGPGTRLTVL.

V usage is TRBV4-2 and J usage is TRBJ2-7, with a weak D call TRBD2 (6 bases). The CDR3 totals 15 residues. Germline V CDR1 and CDR2: LGHNA, YNFKEQ. Trimming removed 1 base from V and 5 bases from J, with 15 bases in between. The CDR3 reads CASSQGRGGRNEQYF. The CDR3 nucleotides read TGTGCCAGCAGCCAAGGGCGTGGGGGGAGGAACGAGCAGTACTTC.

This clonotype came up a few times. This chain links TRBV27 with TRBJ2-7; 8 nucleotides agree with TRBD1. CDR3 length equals 15 residues. CDR1 and CDR2 from the germline V gene are MNHEY and SMNVEV (reference sequence). With 6 bases clipped from V and 0 bases from J, the junction kept 7 bases outside the gene matches. The CDR3 DNA reads TGTGCCAGCAGCCTAAGGACAGGGAGCTCCTACGAGCAGTACTTC. Translated: CASSLRTGSSYEQYF.

This clonotype was detected ten times or more. V gene TRBV28 combines with J gene TRBJ2-3; D gene unclear. Trimming stripped 3 bases from V and 0 bases from J, with 7 bases between. Germline V CDR1 and CDR2: MDHEN, SYDVKM. This CDR3 region has 14 residues. The CDR3 DNA sequence: TGTGCCAGCAGTTTGGTAGGGAGCACAGATACGCAGTATTTT. The encoded protein is CASSLVGSTDTQYF.

This clonotype has more than one count but fewer than ten. The chain has TRBV20-1 and TRBJ2-7, with a weak D call TRBD1 (6 bases). Trimming stripped 1 base from V and 1 base from J, with 14 bases between. Germline lookup yields CDR1 DFQATT and CDR2 SNEGSKA (reference sequence). The CDR3 has 15 amino acids. The CDR3 DNA follows: TGCAGTGCTAGAGGCTACCTGGACAGTTCCTACGAGCAGTACTTC. Translation gives CSARGYLDSSYEQYF.

This clonotype has a handful of counts. The V and J genes are TRBV5-1 and TRBJ2-6; the D is unclear. Germline loops: CDR1 SGHRS, CDR2 YFSETQ. Trimming shortened V by 1 base and J by 0 bases, and 11 bases separated the two germline ends. The CDR3 spans 17 residues. For the CDR3, the DNA is TGCGCCAGCAGCTTGTTAAGGCGATACTCTGGGGCCAACGTCCTGACTTTC. It yields the protein CASSLLRRYSGANVLTF.

This clonotype has only a few counts. J is TRBJ2-3 and V is TRBV29-1; unclear D gene. V was trimmed by 4 bases and J by 0 bases, leaving 2 bases between them. In germline, CDR1 is SQVTM, CDR2 ANQGSEA. The CDR3 sequence is 11 residues long. In nucleotides, the CDR3 is TGCAGCGTTGGGAGCACAGATACGCAGTATTTT. As protein: CSVGSTDTQYF.

The chain combines TRBV30 with TRBJ2-3; D not resolved. The CDR3 covers 13 residues. The ends were cut back, 0 bases at V and 2 bases at J, with 6 bases in the middle. From germline, CDR1 is GTSNPN and CDR2 SVGIG (reference sequence). CDR3 sequence reads: CAWSVLNTDTQYF. The CDR3 nucleotides are TGTGCCTGGAGTGTACTTAACACAGATACGCAGTATTTT.

The chain is built from TRBV27 and TRBJ1-6; D call uncertain. Germline loops: CDR1 MNHEY, CDR2 SMNVEV (reference sequence). The CDR3 is 15 residues long. V was clipped by 7 bases and J by 0 bases, with 10 bases between them. This CDR3 is CASTLTSSYNSPLHF. DNA for the CDR3: TGTGCCAGCACCCTGACAAGCTCCTATAATTCACCCCTCCACTTT.

This clonotype turned up a few times. The rearrangement links TRBV4-1 to TRBJ2-1; D is perhaps TRBD1 (6 bases). The CDR3 has 11 amino acids. Trimming cost V 6 bases and J 9 bases, with 9 bases left between them. The germline V gene encodes CDR1 MGHRA and CDR2 YSYEKL. This CDR3 reads CASREQGEQFF. CDR3 sequence (DNA): TGCGCCAGCAGAGAACAGGGTGAGCAGTTCTTC.

V and J are TRBV28 and TRBJ2-5; D is undetermined. Germline CDR1 is MDHEN and CDR2 is SYDVKM. The length of the CDR3 is 16 residues. Deletions cut 6 bases from V and 0 bases from J, with 17 bases between. The CDR3 sequence: CASSPGRRGYQETQYF. For the CDR3, the DNA is TGTGCCAGCAGCCCTGGCCGTAGAGGTTACCAAGAGACCCAGTACTTC.

The sample holds many counts of this clonotype. The genes are TRBV25-1 and TRBJ2-5; D call uncertain. V lost 8 bases and J lost 5, with 9 bases in between. Germline loops: CDR1 MGHDK, CDR2 SYGVNS. This CDR3 is built from 11 residues. The CDR3 coding sequence is TGTGCCAGCCAGATGGAGGAGACCCAGTACTTC. Its protein product is CASQMEETQYF.

This clonotype has at least ten counts. V is TRBV5-1 and J is TRBJ1-1, with TRBD1 identical over 8 bases. This CDR3 contains 12 residues. Losses at the gene ends were 4 bases for V and 10 bases for J; bases not matched to a gene: 6. Looked up from germline, CDR1 is SGHRS and CDR2 is YFSETQ. This CDR3 reads CASSLGQGRAFF. Written as DNA, the CDR3 is TGCGCCAGCAGCCTAGGACAGGGTCGAGCTTTCTTT.

The chain recombines TRBV6-2 or TRBV6-3 with TRBJ1-5; D possibly corresponds to TRBD1 (5 bases). The CDR3 loop spans 14 amino acids. Trimming took off 10 bases at V and 6 bases at J, with 19 bases between the two ends. The V gene's germline CDR1 is MNHEY and CDR2 SVGEGT. CDR3 sequence: CATGWGKGVQPQHF. The CDR3 region has the DNA TGTGCCACCGGATGGGGAAAAGGGGTTCAGCCCCAGCATTTT.

The sample holds many counts of this clonotype. Mismatch with germline at one junction end may stem from a read error. The genes are TRBV20-1 and TRBJ1-1; 9 bases fit TRBD1. The CDR3 has 12 amino acids. Germline-derived CDR1 and CDR2 are DFQATT and SNEGSKA (reference sequence). CDR3 sequence: CSARQGDTEAFF. The CDR3 DNA is TGCAGTGCAAGACAGGGGGACACTGAAGCCTTCTTT.

This clonotype was picked up a small number of times. V and J are TRBV6-2 or TRBV6-3 and TRBJ1-5; TRBD1 aligns across 7 bases. The CDR3 sequence is 15 residues long. CDR1 MNHEY and CDR2 SVGEGT come from the germline V gene. Losses at the gene ends were 1 base for V and 0 bases for J; bases not matched to a gene: 0. The CDR3 is CASSYWDSSNQPQHF. CDR3 bases: TGTGCCAGCAGTTACTGGGACAGTAGCAATCAGCCCCAGCATTTT.

The V and J genes are TRBV5-1 and TRBJ1-5, with 7 bases lining up with TRBD1. Germline CDR1 reads SGHRS; CDR2 reads YFSETQ. J lost 2 bases, V lost 2 bases, and 4 bases had no gene match. This CDR3 has 15 residues. The DNA of the CDR3 is TGCGCCAGCAGCTTTACAGGGGATGGCAATCAGCCCCAGCATTTT. It codes for CASSFTGDGNQPQHF.

This chain uses TRBV4-2 with TRBJ2-1; D uncertain. Germline V gene sequence: CDR1 LGHNA, CDR2 YNFKEQ. V lost 2 bases and J lost 9, with 23 bases in between. CDR3 length equals 17 residues. This CDR3 is CASSQYRANGRIGEQFF. In DNA form, the CDR3 reads TGTGCCAGCAGCCAATACCGGGCCAATGGGCGAATAGGTGAGCAGTTCTTC.